The T cell receptor (beta chain) under discussion was sequenced for a study of shared clonotypes between healthy human individuals. Using immunoSEQ multiplex PCR, the repertoire was profiled, and TCRdb retains in-frame clones only, with some absent. This sample has over 400,000 clones, with roughly 95% found just once. Germline CDR1 and CDR2: LNHDA and SQIVND (reference sequence). The CDR3 is 13 amino acids. V lost 3 bases, J lost 5 bases, and 10 bases lay in between. This clonotype was sampled from a woman aged 25 to 39 in good health. Input material: naive CD4+ T cells sorted from blood. Subset denoted: CD45RA+ positively selected. The chain has TRBV19 and TRBJ1-2; D unclear. The DNA for the CDR3 is TGTGCCAGTAGTATGGCGCCTACGTATGGCTACACCTTC. Translating it yields CASSMAPTYGYTF.